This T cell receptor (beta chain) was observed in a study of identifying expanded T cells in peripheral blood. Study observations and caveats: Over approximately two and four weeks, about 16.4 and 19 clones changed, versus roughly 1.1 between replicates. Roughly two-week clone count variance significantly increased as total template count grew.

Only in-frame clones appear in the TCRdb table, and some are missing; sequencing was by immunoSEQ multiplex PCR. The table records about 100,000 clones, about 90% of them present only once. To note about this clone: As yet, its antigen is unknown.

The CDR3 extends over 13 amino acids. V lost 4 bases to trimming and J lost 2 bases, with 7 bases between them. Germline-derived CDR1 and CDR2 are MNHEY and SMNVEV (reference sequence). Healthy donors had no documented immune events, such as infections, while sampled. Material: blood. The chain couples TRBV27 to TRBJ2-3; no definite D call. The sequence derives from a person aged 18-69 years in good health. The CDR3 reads CASSSKHTDTQYF. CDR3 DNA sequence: TGTGCCAGCAGTTCCAAACACACAGATACGCAGTATTTT.